The 32 T cell receptor beta chains below all came from one sample that was sequenced in a study of control samples from healthy donors and cancer patients. Some clones are missing from TCRdb's copy, which holds only in-frame ones; the method was immunoSEQ multiplex PCR. The sample shows 70,000 to 85,000 clones, roughly 88% of them seen only once. The sequenced sample consisted of PBMCs. These receptors were collected from a man between 60 and 70 years old with head and neck cancer.

This rearrangement joins TRBV9 to TRBJ2-1, with TRBD2 matching over 7 bases. The germline V gene encodes CDR1 SGDLS and CDR2 YYNGEE. The V segment lost 0 bases and the J segment 7 bases; nucleotides outside the gene matches: 7. CDR3 size: 15 residues. In DNA form, the CDR3 reads TGTGCCAGCAGCGTAGGTAGCGGGCAGACGAATGAGCAGTTCTTC. This encodes CASSVGSGQTNEQFF.

V and J are TRBV25-1 and TRBJ2-3; TRBD1 or TRBD2 may be the D gene (5 bases each). V was clipped by 0 bases and J by 1 base, with 11 bases between them. The CDR3 totals 16 residues. Germline V gene sequence: CDR1 MGHDK, CDR2 SYGVNS. In DNA form, the CDR3 reads TGTGCCAGCAGTGAATATAAGTTGGGGGGCACAGATACGCAGTATTTT. As protein: CASSEYKLGGTDTQYF.

The chain combines TRBV30 with TRBJ2-1; the D gene is possibly TRBD2 (5 bases). Germline V gene lookup returns CDR1 GTSNPN and CDR2 SVGIG (reference sequence). V was trimmed by 0 bases and J by 4 bases, leaving 10 bases between them. The CDR3 contains 14 residues. In DNA, the CDR3 is TGTGCCTGGAGTGTACACGGGGAGTACAATGAGCAGTTCTTC. Protein sequence: CAWSVHGEYNEQFF.

The chain combines TRBV27 with TRBJ2-3; 7 bases are shared with TRBD1. The CDR3 is made up of 17 amino acids. Germline CDR1 and CDR2: MNHEY and SMNVEV (reference sequence). J was trimmed by 4 bases and V by 5 bases; bases with no gene match: 15. The CDR3 DNA reads TGTGCCAGCAGTCCTAAGAAGACAGGGAATTCCCCAGATACGCAGTATTTT. Protein: CASSPKKTGNSPDTQYF.

V is TRBV6-4 and J is TRBJ2-3; possibly TRBD1 for D (5 bases). Trimming stripped 2 bases from V and 2 bases from J, with 8 bases between. The CDR3 extends over 14 amino acids. Germline CDR1 MRHNA, CDR2 SNTAGT. In DNA form, the CDR3 reads TGTGCCAGCAGTGACGACAGAACCACAGATACGCAGTATTTT. Translated: CASSDDRTTDTQYF.

This sequence joins TRBV28 and TRBJ2-1, with 7 bases aligning to TRBD2. In germline, CDR1 is MDHEN, CDR2 SYDVKM. There are 14 residues in the CDR3. The J segment lost 7 bases and the V segment lost 6 bases, leaving 9 bases of the junction unmatched. CDR3 in amino acids: CASRWAGVRNEQFF. CDR3 nucleotides: TGTGCCAGCAGGTGGGCGGGAGTGAGGAATGAGCAGTTCTTC.

This chain links TRBV2 with TRBJ1-1, with 7 bases identical to TRBD1. With V trimmed by 6 bases and J by 0 bases, 1 base remained unmatched. The CDR3 has 13 amino acids. In germline, CDR1 is SNHLY, CDR2 FYNNEI. CDR3 DNA sequence: TGTGCCAGCAGGGGACAGCTGAACACTGAAGCTTTCTTT. Translating gives CASRGQLNTEAFF.

This chain links TRBV12-3 or TRBV12-4 with TRBJ1-2; D is ambiguous. CDR3 length: 13 residues. V was trimmed by 6 bases and J by 2 bases, leaving 10 bases between them. The CDR3 sequence: CASSPGGNYGYTF. CDR3 nucleotide sequence: TGTGCCAGCAGCCCTGGAGGAAACTATGGCTACACCTTC.

The V and J genes are TRBV19 and TRBJ2-1; 7 bases are shared with TRBD2. Germline V lookup: CDR1 LNHDA, CDR2 SQIVND (reference sequence). The CDR3 has 14 amino acids. Germline trimming cut 3 bases from V and 2 bases from J; bases unmatched to any gene: 1. In DNA, the CDR3 is TGTGCCAGTAGTATCGGGACTACCTACAATGAGCAGTTCTTC. Its protein product is CASSIGTTYNEQFF.

This chain joins TRBV6-5 and TRBJ1-3; the D is unclear. The V and J ends lost 2 bases and 0 bases respectively, with 8 bases between them. The CDR3 has 15 amino acids. Per germline, CDR1 MNHEY and CDR2 SVGAGI. The CDR3 DNA is TGTGCCAGCAGTTACCAGGCCACCTCTGGAAACACCATATATTTT. This gives the protein CASSYQATSGNTIYF.

The chain is built from TRBV6-6 and TRBJ2-1; 7 nucleotides align to TRBD2. Trimming removed 2 bases from V and 0 bases from J; junction bases left unmatched: 1. Germline V gene sequence: CDR1 MNHNY, CDR2 SVGAGI (reference sequence). This CDR3 is 15 amino acids long. The CDR3 coding sequence is TGTGCCAGCAGTTACGGCGGGGGCTCCTACAATGAGCAGTTCTTC. This translates into CASSYGGGSYNEQFF.

Remarks on this clone: An end of the junction does not agree with germline; a read error may underlie this. The chain has TRBV5-7 and TRBJ2-1; unclear D gene. TRBV5-7 is an ORF, and what it does is uncertain. The CDR3 totals 17 residues. The CDR3 reads CASNLLLQNNSYNEQFF. In DNA, the CDR3 is TGTGCCAGCAACTTGCTACTTCAAAACAACTCCTACAATGAGCAGTTCTTC.

This clone was recorded a few times. The J gene is TRBJ2-5, the V gene TRBV4-1; no reliable D call. Germline V gene sequence: CDR1 MGHRA, CDR2 YSYEKL. CDR3 length equals 16 residues. V gave up 1 base and J gave up 5 bases, with 17 bases separating them. The CDR3 protein is CASSQGGRSFSETQYF. In DNA, the CDR3 is TGCGCCAGCAGCCAAGGCGGACGGAGTTTTTCCGAGACCCAGTACTTC.

The chain uses TRBV28 and TRBJ1-1, with TRBD1 matching over 7 bases. With 8 bases clipped from V and 5 bases from J, the junction kept 8 bases outside the gene matches. Looked up from germline, CDR1 is MDHEN and CDR2 is SYDVKM. This CDR3 is built from 13 residues. The CDR3 sequence is CASGETGRTEAFF. The CDR3 nucleotides read TGTGCCAGCGGGGAGACAGGGAGGACTGAAGCTTTCTTT.

V and J are TRBV24-1 and TRBJ2-1; the D is unclear. Germline V lookup: CDR1 KGHDR, CDR2 SFDVKD. This CDR3 has 13 residues. V lost 0 bases and J lost 4, with 3 bases in between. The CDR3 DNA reads TGTGCCACCAGTGATTTGCAATACAATGAGCAGTTCTTC. Protein product: CATSDLQYNEQFF.

The V gene is TRBV15, the J gene TRBJ2-3, with D possibly being TRBD2 (5 bases). The germline V gene has CDR1 LNHNV and CDR2 YYDKDF (reference sequence). The CDR3 sequence is 14 residues long. V lost 4 bases and J 0 bases, leaving 8 bases between the germline ends. CDR3 bases: TGTGCCACCAGCAAGGGCGGGAGCACAGATACGCAGTATTTT. This sequence encodes CATSKGGSTDTQYF.

V and J are TRBV6-5 and TRBJ2-5, with a tentative D call TRBD2 (6 bases). Germline CDR1 and CDR2: MNHEY and SVGAGI. Deletions cut 0 bases from V and 4 bases from J, with 9 bases between. The CDR3 is 14 residues long. CDR3 coding DNA: TGTGCCAGCAGTTACTCGGAGGGTCGAGAGACCCAGTACTTC. Its protein is CASSYSEGRETQYF.

The gene calls are TRBV11-2 and TRBJ2-3; 12 bases are shared with TRBD2. From germline, CDR1 is SGHAT and CDR2 FQNNGV. Losses at the gene ends were 5 bases for V and 3 bases for J; bases not matched to a gene: 9. The CDR3 consists of 17 residues. In nucleotides, the CDR3 is TGTGCCAGCAGCCCGCTAGCGGGAGGGTGGTTAACAGATACGCAGTATTTT. Translating it yields CASSPLAGGWLTDTQYF.

This clone was picked up one time. The rearrangement joins TRBV9 to TRBJ1-5; D might be TRBD1 (5 bases). Trimming pared 3 bases from V and 2 bases from J, leaving 12 bases between. Germline CDR1 SGDLS, CDR2 YYNGEE. This CDR3 has 15 residues. The CDR3 nucleotides are TGTGCCAGCAGCGGTCAGGGCGGCGGCAATCAGCCCCAGCATTTT. It encodes CASSGQGGGNQPQHF.

The V gene is TRBV19, the J gene TRBJ2-6; D is tentatively TRBD1 or TRBD2 (6 bases each). CDR1 is LNHDA, CDR2 SQIVND, per germline (reference sequence). The CDR3 runs 17 residues. V gave up 2 bases and J gave up 1 base, with 12 bases separating them. CDR3 sequence reads: CASSIFGGRSGANVLTF. In DNA, the CDR3 is TGTGCCAGTAGTATATTCGGGGGCCGTTCTGGGGCCAACGTCCTGACTTTC.

Comments on this clone: This sample also contains other DNA sequences that code for the same CDR3. J is TRBJ1-1 and V is TRBV20-1; no definite D call. Trimming cost V 3 bases and J 4 bases, with 6 bases left between them. Germline assignment: CDR1 DFQATT and CDR2 SNEGSKA (reference sequence). This CDR3 spans 11 amino acids. CDR3: CSASRSTEAFF. The CDR3 DNA follows: TGCAGTGCTAGCCGGAGCACTGAAGCTTTCTTT.

The V and J genes are TRBV5-1 and TRBJ2-1, with 12 bases aligning to TRBD2. This CDR3 spans 17 amino acids. Trimming took 7 bases from V and 9 from J; bases not matched to a gene: 17. Germline CDR1 and CDR2: SGHRS and YFSETQ. The CDR3 loop reads CASGPTSGRPTGSEQFF. CDR3 DNA sequence: TGCGCCAGCGGACCCACTAGCGGGAGGCCCACCGGCAGTGAGCAGTTCTTC.

The chain links TRBV5-6 to TRBJ2-7; 12 bases line up with TRBD2. Looked up from germline, CDR1 is SGHDT and CDR2 is YYEEEE. The CDR3 runs 13 residues. V dropped 5 bases and J dropped 6; count of bases not matched to a gene: 3. CDR3: CASSRLAGVEQYF. CDR3 DNA sequence: TGTGCCAGCAGTAGACTAGCGGGAGTCGAGCAGTACTTC.

This chain joins TRBV19 and TRBJ1-1; 7 nucleotides align to TRBD1. CDR3 size: 13 residues. Trimming took 10 bases from V and 5 from J; bases not matched to a gene: 10. Germline lookup yields CDR1 LNHDA and CDR2 SQIVND (reference sequence). The CDR3 DNA sequence: TGTGCCACTATGACAGGGTATTTTACTGAAGCTTTCTTT. This translates into CATMTGYFTEAFF.

The chain combines TRBV3-1 (or the pseudogene TRBV3-2) with TRBJ2-7; weak D call: TRBD1 (6 bases). Germline values: CDR1 LGHDT, CDR2 YNNKEL (reference sequence). CDR3 length: 16 amino acids. Trimming took off 3 bases at V and 0 bases at J, with 15 bases between the two ends. CDR3: CASSQGLQGISYEQYF. CDR3 nucleotide sequence: TGTGCCAGCAGCCAGGGGCTACAGGGAATCTCCTACGAGCAGTACTTC.

Regarding this clone: One junction end does not reproduce the germline sequence, and a read error may be involved. The CDR3 coding sequence is TGTGCCAGCTCACCCCCAGTAGGACCCCACCAAGGGACCCAGTACTTC. It codes for CASSPPVGPHQGTQYF. V and J are TRBV18 and TRBJ2-5; D is uncertain. Per the germline V gene, CDR1 is KGHSH and CDR2 is LQKENI. The CDR3 has 16 residues. The complete variable domain, with remaining parts taken from reference TRBV18 and TRBJ2-5, reads NAGVMQNPRHLVRRRGQEARLRCSPMKGHSHVYWYRQLPEEGLKFMVYLQKENIIDESGMPKERFSAEFPKEGPSILRIQQVVRGDSAAYFCASSPPVGPHQGTQYFGPGTRLLVL.

The rearrangement links TRBV28 to TRBJ2-2; 11 bases fit TRBD2. After removal of 7 bases from V and 6 bases from J, the junction contained 13 bases not matched to a gene. The CDR3 has 17 residues. Germline-derived CDR1 and CDR2 are MDHEN and SYDVKM. The CDR3 coding sequence is TGTGCCAGCATTAGTCATAGACTAGCGGGAAGCGCCGGGGAGCTGTTTTTT. Protein product: CASISHRLAGSAGELFF.

This clone appeared once. The chain carries TRBV7-2 and TRBJ2-5; D is ambiguous. The CDR3 totals 12 residues. CDR1 is SGHTA, CDR2 FQGNSA, per germline. The V and J ends lost 4 bases and 4 bases respectively, with 7 bases between them. The CDR3 reads CASSSDAETQYF. The CDR3, as DNA: TGTGCCAGCAGCTCGGACGCAGAGACCCAGTACTTC.

The chain employs TRBV2 and TRBJ2-7; 10 nucleotides align to TRBD1. This CDR3 comprises 15 residues. V gave up 5 bases and J gave up 1 base; unmatched junction bases: 5. The V gene's germline CDR1 is SNHLY and CDR2 FYNNEI. The chain's CDR3 is CASSPGTGDSYEQYF. CDR3 nucleotides: TGTGCCAGCAGTCCTGGGACAGGGGATTCCTACGAGCAGTACTTC.

The chain joins TRBV28 to TRBJ1-4; D is undetermined. The CDR3 consists of 14 residues. From germline, CDR1 is MDHEN and CDR2 SYDVKM. Trimming took off 7 bases at V and 8 bases at J, with 17 bases between the two ends. CDR3 sequence (DNA): TGTGCCAGCACCCAAAACTCGGGCGGGGAAAAACTGTTTTTT. Its translation is CASTQNSGGEKLFF.

The chain links TRBV14 to TRBJ2-1, with D unclear. CDR1 and CDR2 (germline): SGHDN, FVKESK. The V and J ends lost 4 bases and 6 bases respectively, with 7 bases between them. The CDR3 contains 12 residues. The CDR3 sequence is CASSPWINEQFF. The DNA for the CDR3 is TGTGCCAGCAGCCCCTGGATCAATGAGCAGTTCTTC.

This clone has just one count. V gene TRBV5-1 combines with J gene TRBJ2-2, with a weak D call TRBD2 (6 bases). Trimming took 1 base from V and 3 from J, leaving 7 bases between them. CDR1 is SGHRS, CDR2 YFSETQ, per germline. The CDR3 spans 14 residues. The CDR3 sequence: CASSLSSDTGELFF. CDR3 sequence (DNA): TGCGCCAGCAGCTTGTCTAGCGACACCGGGGAGCTGTTTTTT. The variable domain in full, with the rest retrieved from reference TRBV5-1 and TRBJ2-2, is KAGVTQTPRYLIKTRGQQVTLSCSPISGHRSVSWYQQTPGQGLQFLFEYFSETQRNKGNFPGRFSGRQFSNSRSEMNVSTLELGDSALYLCASSLSSDTGELFFGEGSRLTVL.